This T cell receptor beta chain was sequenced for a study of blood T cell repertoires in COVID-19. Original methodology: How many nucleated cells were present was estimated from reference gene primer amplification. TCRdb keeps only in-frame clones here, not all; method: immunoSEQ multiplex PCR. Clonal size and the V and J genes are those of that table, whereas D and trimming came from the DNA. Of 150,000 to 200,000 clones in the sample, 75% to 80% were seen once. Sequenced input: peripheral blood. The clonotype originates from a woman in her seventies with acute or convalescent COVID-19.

The CDR3 loop is CASSLGDRDLNEQFF. The CDR3 nucleotides are TGTGCCAGCAGCTTAGGGGACAGGGATTTGAATGAGCAGTTCTTC. The chain employs TRBV7-9 and TRBJ2-1; 9 bases align to TRBD1. This CDR3 has 15 amino acids. The germline CDR1 and CDR2 sequences are SEHNR and FQNEAQ (reference sequence). Trimming took 1 base from V and 7 from J; bases not matched to a gene: 5.